Presented here are 22 T cell receptor beta chains from one specimen sequenced in a study of T cell repertoires in cytomegalovirus infection. No cognate antigen is known for these TCRs. From the reads, TCRdb called clonotypes with MiXCR, one entry per CDR3 protein. The sample has about 570,000 distinct CDR3 sequences; 40% are singletons. The starting material was cultured PBMCs, obtained from culture after CMV antigen stimulation. These receptor sequences come from a human donor in good health (CMV status not recorded). Some clones in this sample may be carry-over from other donors' samples.

This clonotype appeared a few times. The rearrangement uses TRBV7-2 and TRBJ2-3; D remains ambiguous. CDR1 SGHTA and CDR2 FQGNSA come from the germline V gene. V lost 5 bases to trimming and J lost 4 bases, with 19 bases between them. The CDR3 totals 16 residues. CDR3 nucleotides: TGTGCCAGCAGCGCCCGTTGGAGCGTGCCGGCAGATACGCAGTATTTT. This encodes CASSARWSVPADTQYF.

The rearrangement uses TRBV6-6 and TRBJ2-1; D unclear. Germline V gene sequence: CDR1 MNHNY, CDR2 SVGAGI (reference sequence). V dropped 8 bases and J dropped 8 bases, with 13 bases sitting between them. The CDR3 has 12 amino acids. In DNA, the CDR3 is TGTGCCAGCTCCCTTATAGGGTATGAGCAGTTCTTC. Encoded protein: CASSLIGYEQFF.

The rearrangement joins TRBV28 to TRBJ1-5; TRBD1 matches at 10 bases. Germline loops: CDR1 MDHEN, CDR2 SYDVKM. The CDR3 consists of 16 residues. Trimming removed 7 bases from V and 7 bases from J; junction bases left unmatched: 13. CDR3 DNA: TGTGCCAGCACACAAACCGGGACAGGGGCTGGACAGCCCCAGCATTTT. Its translation: CASTQTGTGAGQPQHF.

The gene calls are TRBV4-2 and TRBJ2-3; 10 bases fit TRBD2. V lost 2 bases, J lost 1 base, and 3 bases stayed unmatched. The germline V gene encodes CDR1 LGHNA and CDR2 YNFKEQ. The CDR3 has 16 residues. The CDR3 sequence is CASSQSGGAGTDTQYF. CDR3 DNA sequence: TGTGCCAGCAGCCAAAGCGGGGGGGCAGGCACAGATACGCAGTATTTT.

The V gene is TRBV7-2, the J gene TRBJ2-3; 12 bases are shared with TRBD2. Germline-derived CDR1 and CDR2 are SGHTA and FQGNSA. The CDR3 extends over 16 amino acids. J was trimmed by 2 bases and V by 5 bases; bases with no gene match: 5. CDR3 sequence (DNA): TGTGCCAGCAGCGAACTAGCGGGGGGCCTCACAGATACGCAGTATTTT. Translating it yields CASSELAGGLTDTQYF.

The rearrangement uses TRBV4-3 and TRBJ1-5; TRBD1 might be the D (5 bases). The germline gives CDR1 LGHNA, CDR2 YSLEER. This CDR3 contains 18 residues. Trimming left V 2 bases short and J 0 bases short, with 17 bases between. For the CDR3, the DNA is TGCGCCAGCAGCCAATTCCACAGGACTATCTATAGCAATCAGCCCCAGCATTTT. Its protein product is CASSQFHRTIYSNQPQHF.

The V and J genes are TRBV12-3 or TRBV12-4 and TRBJ1-4; possibly TRBD1 for D (5 bases). The CDR3 consists of 12 residues. V lost 11 bases and J lost 7, with 14 bases in between. The CDR3 DNA reads as TGTGCCTCCAGGGACTCAAGTGAAAAACTGTTTTTT. Translated: CASRDSSEKLFF.

The V call is TRBV6-6, the J call TRBJ2-7, with 8 nucleotides matching TRBD2. With V trimmed by 5 bases and J by 2 bases, 5 bases remained unmatched. Germline V gives CDR1 MNHNY, CDR2 SVGAGI (reference sequence). The CDR3 sequence is 14 residues long. CDR3 bases: TGTGCCAGCAGTCACGGGAGGGGTACCTACGAGCAGTACTTC. It is translated as CASSHGRGTYEQYF.

This sequence joins TRBV29-1 and TRBJ2-5; possible D gene TRBD2, 7 bases. Per germline, CDR1 SQVTM and CDR2 ANQGSEA. Trimming took off 5 bases at V and 4 bases at J, with 11 bases between the two ends. The CDR3 length is 12 residues. The CDR3 coding sequence is TGCAGCGTTCGGGGAGGGGGAGAGACCCAGTACTTC. Protein: CSVRGGGETQYF.

This clonotype was observed a handful of times. This rearrangement joins TRBV5-6 to TRBJ2-4; 7 bases agree with TRBD1. V lost 5 bases to trimming and J lost 6 bases; unmatched junction nucleotides: 2. The germline CDR1 and CDR2 sequences are SGHDT and YYEEEE. The length of the CDR3 is 12 residues. In DNA form, the CDR3 reads TGTGCCAGCAGTCGACAGGGAAACATTCAGTACTTC. This encodes CASSRQGNIQYF.

The chain joins TRBV7-1 to TRBJ2-7; D possibly corresponds to TRBD2 (6 bases). TRBV7-1 is designated an ORF whose function remains uncertain. The germline V and J ends were trimmed by 3 bases and 3 bases, with 12 bases remaining between them. The CDR3 runs to 14 residues. The CDR3 DNA reads as TGTGCCAGCAGCTCGGCGGGGAACGGCTACGAGCAGTACTTC. Its protein is CASSSAGNGYEQYF.

V gene TRBV4-1 combines with J gene TRBJ2-7, with unresolved D. The CDR3 runs to 14 residues. CDR1 and CDR2 from the germline V gene are MGHRA and YSYEKL. V was clipped by 1 base and J by 4 bases, with 11 bases between them. CDR3 in amino acids: CASSQAPNGYEQYF. The CDR3 DNA reads TGCGCCAGCAGCCAAGCTCCAAATGGATACGAGCAGTACTTC.

This chain links TRBV2 with TRBJ1-6; D is unclear. Trimming took off 6 bases at V and 9 bases at J, with 6 bases between the two ends. Germline CDR1 reads SNHLY; CDR2 reads FYNNEI. The CDR3 spans 11 residues. CDR3 sequence reads: CASRDTSPLHF. The CDR3 bases are TGTGCCAGCAGGGATACTTCACCCCTCCACTTT.

The chain has TRBV23-1 and TRBJ2-7; D unclear. TRBV23-1 is flagged as an ORF with uncertain function. The CDR3 length is 10 residues. Trimming left V 11 bases short and J 6 bases short, with 11 bases between. The CDR3 reads CAVDLGEQYF. The DNA for the CDR3 is TGCGCCGTTGACTTGGGCGAGCAGTACTTC.

This clonotype was counted at least ten times. This chain connects TRBV7-9 to TRBJ1-2, with TRBD1 identical over 7 bases. With 4 bases clipped from V and 5 bases from J, the junction kept 1 base outside the gene matches. CDR3 size: 12 residues. In germline, CDR1 is SEHNR, CDR2 FQNEAQ (reference sequence). Here the CDR3 DNA reads TGTGCCAGCAGCTCAGGGGGGTATGGCTACACCTTC. As protein: CASSSGGYGYTF.

This clonotype has a single count. V gene TRBV7-8 combines with J gene TRBJ2-3, with TRBD2 identical over 9 bases. The junction had 6 bases not matched to a gene; V was cut back by 6 bases and J by 2 bases. Germline V CDR1 and CDR2: SGHVS, FQNEAQ. The CDR3 totals 15 residues. The CDR3 region is CASRFGLAPTDTQYF. CDR3 coding DNA: TGTGCCAGCAGGTTCGGACTAGCGCCCACAGATACGCAGTATTTT.

The chain is built from TRBV19 and TRBJ1-2, with D unclear. CDR3 length: 13 amino acids. V dropped 6 bases and J dropped 7 bases, with 15 bases sitting between them. The germline V gene encodes CDR1 LNHDA and CDR2 SQIVND (reference sequence). CDR3 region: CASSTFLGGGYTF. CDR3 nucleotide sequence: TGTGCCAGTAGCACATTTCTCGGTGGTGGCTACACCTTC.

This clonotype occurred a few times. The rearrangement uses TRBV5-1 and TRBJ2-7, with D perhaps TRBD1 (6 bases). Germline V gene lookup returns CDR1 SGHRS and CDR2 YFSETQ. V shed 2 bases and J shed 2 bases, with 14 bases lying between them. The CDR3 has 15 residues. CDR3 residues: CASSFNRVTAYEQYF. CDR3 bases: TGCGCCAGCAGCTTTAACAGGGTAACAGCCTACGAGCAGTACTTC.

The chain combines TRBV28 with TRBJ2-2; D not certain. This CDR3 contains 15 residues. Trimming shortened V by 3 bases and J by 0 bases, and 8 bases separated the two germline ends. In germline, CDR1 is MDHEN, CDR2 SYDVKM. The CDR3 protein is CASSFFRANTGELFF. In DNA form, the CDR3 reads TGTGCCAGCAGTTTTTTTAGGGCGAACACCGGGGAGCTGTTTTTT.

The chain has TRBV7-9 and TRBJ2-5, with no clear D. Per the germline V gene, CDR1 is SEHNR and CDR2 is FQNEAQ (reference sequence). With 3 bases removed from V and 2 bases from J, the gap between germline ends came to 13 bases. CDR3 length: 15 residues. CDR3 region: CASSFDLGTQETQYF. The CDR3, as DNA: TGTGCCAGCAGCTTTGACTTGGGAACTCAAGAGACCCAGTACTTC.

The CDR3, as DNA: TGTGCCAGCAGCCCTTTTGGTCGGGTTGGCGGGGCAACCACGAGCTCCTACAATGAGCAGTTCTTC. Translated: CASSPFGRVGGATTSSYNEQFF. The V and J genes are TRBV11-2 and TRBJ2-1; D might be TRBD2 (6 bases). The CDR3 has 22 amino acids. Germline values: CDR1 SGHAT, CDR2 FQNNGV. V was pared by 5 bases and J by 0 bases, with 32 bases between.

This chain connects TRBV29-1 to TRBJ2-5; no clear D gene. This CDR3 is 12 amino acids long. Germline assignment: CDR1 SQVTM and CDR2 ANQGSEA. Trimming left V 2 bases short and J 6 bases short, with 10 bases between. The CDR3 protein is CSVEKGFQTQYF. The DNA of the CDR3 is TGCAGCGTTGAAAAGGGTTTTCAGACCCAGTACTTC.